This T cell receptor beta chain was obtained from a study of chemoradiotherapy in HPV16-positive cancers (dated by TCRdb to between 2021 and 2024). About the study as a whole: Candidate HPV-specific T-cell clones and common TCR motifs were defined through functional T-cell assays on cells from a couple of HPV16-positive patients. Whether T-cell immunity against the HPV oncoproteins E6 and E7 changes during chemoradiotherapy and whether survival is affected by this immunity were examined in the study. TCR repertoires from more than 70 patients with HPV-related cancers were then used to track the candidate HPV-specific TCRs and motifs.

Repertoires were sampled multiple times during chemoradiotherapy, which allowed clonal expansion in the tumor microenvironment to be followed. To prepare the library, the immunoSEQ multiplex PCR assay was applied. The table comes from immuneACCESS by way of TCRdb, which keeps in-frame sequences with V and J called. Part of the clones is missing from these tables; in studies checked, under half for an unresolved V gene and the rest for unknown reasons. The table for this sample lists around 760 clones; 65% to 90% of them were counted only once. 9% to 13% of the sample lies in the top ten. What the work shows at the level of the full study, not this receptor alone: The functional definition of HPV-specific T cells was derived from only a couple of HPV16-positive patients, and the survival association was reported for HPV16-positive patients. Expansion of candidate HPV-specific clones and E7-related TCR motifs was observed in the tumor microenvironment during treatment, whereas no such expansion was observed for non-HPV-specific T cells. Among HPV16-positive patients, expansion of HPV-responsive T cells during chemoradiotherapy was associated with better recurrence-free survival.

There are a few counts of this clone. What this receptor recognizes is not known. No quality values exist for individual bases; no much larger clone is one base distant. Counted from cysteine to phenylalanine, this CDR3 has 15 amino acids. The kept DNA is CDR3 alone, 45 bases in frame from the first base. Via the germline V gene (reference sequence), CDR1 is MNHEY and CDR2 SMNVEV. Trimming at the junction amounts to 6 bases on V and 7 bases on J, and the germline ends lie 16 bases apart. Material: tumor tissue, obtained from a patient who underwent chemoradiotherapy. This TCR was recovered from a human donor with HPV-associated anogenital cancer. In this chain, TRBV27 is recombined with TRBJ1-6, with no confidently assigned D gene. CDR3 region: CASSPRPLENSPLHF. The nucleotide sequence reads TGTGCCAGCAGCCCTCGGCCTCTGGAGAATTCACCCCTCCACTTT.